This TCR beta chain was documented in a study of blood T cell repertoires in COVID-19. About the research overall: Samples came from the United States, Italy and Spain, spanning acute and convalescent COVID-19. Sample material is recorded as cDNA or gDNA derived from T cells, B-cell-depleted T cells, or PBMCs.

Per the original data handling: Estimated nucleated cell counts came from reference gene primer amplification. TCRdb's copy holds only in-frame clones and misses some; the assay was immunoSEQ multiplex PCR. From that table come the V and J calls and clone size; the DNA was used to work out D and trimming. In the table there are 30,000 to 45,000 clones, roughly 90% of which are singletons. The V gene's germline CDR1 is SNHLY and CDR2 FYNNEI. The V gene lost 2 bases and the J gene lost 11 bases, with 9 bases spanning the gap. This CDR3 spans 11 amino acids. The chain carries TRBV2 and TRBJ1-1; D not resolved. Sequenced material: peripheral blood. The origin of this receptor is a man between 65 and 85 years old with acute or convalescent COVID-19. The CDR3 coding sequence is TGTGCCAGCAGTGAAAATTCGTTTGCTTTCTTT. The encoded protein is CASSENSFAFF.